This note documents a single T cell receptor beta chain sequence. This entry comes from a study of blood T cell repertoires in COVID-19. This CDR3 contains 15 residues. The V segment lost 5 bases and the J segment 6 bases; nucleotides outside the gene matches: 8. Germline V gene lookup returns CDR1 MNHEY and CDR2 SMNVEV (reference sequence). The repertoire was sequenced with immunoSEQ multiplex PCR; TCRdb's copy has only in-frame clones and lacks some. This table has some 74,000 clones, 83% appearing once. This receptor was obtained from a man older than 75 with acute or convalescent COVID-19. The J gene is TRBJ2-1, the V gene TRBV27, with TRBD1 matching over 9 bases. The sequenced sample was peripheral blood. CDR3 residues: CASSTTGTGINEQFF. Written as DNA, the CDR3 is TGTGCCAGCAGTACCACCGGGACAGGGATCAATGAGCAGTTCTTC.